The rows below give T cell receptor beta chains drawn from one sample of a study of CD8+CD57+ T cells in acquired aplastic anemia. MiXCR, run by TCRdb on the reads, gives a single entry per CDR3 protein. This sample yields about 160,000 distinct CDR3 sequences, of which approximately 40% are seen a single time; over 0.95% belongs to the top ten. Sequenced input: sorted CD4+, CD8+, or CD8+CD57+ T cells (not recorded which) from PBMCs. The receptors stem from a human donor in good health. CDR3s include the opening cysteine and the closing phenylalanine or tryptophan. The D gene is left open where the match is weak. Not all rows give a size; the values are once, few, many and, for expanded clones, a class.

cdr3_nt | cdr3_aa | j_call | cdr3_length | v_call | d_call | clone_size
TGTGCCAGCAGCACTAGCGGGATTGAGCAGTTCTTC | CASSTSGIEQFF | TRBJ2-1 | 12 | TRBV7-9 | TRBD2 | -
TGCGCCAGCAGCTTAGGGGGGTTTCGGGACGAGCAGTACTTC | CASSLGGFRDEQYF | TRBJ2-7 | 14 | TRBV5-1 | - | many
TGTGCCAGCAGGAACGCCGACGGACTAGCGGGAGCAATTGTGACCCAGTACTTC | CASRNADGLAGAIVTQYF | TRBJ2-5 | 18 | TRBV11-1 | TRBD2 | -
TGCAGCGTCGCGGAGACCCAGTACTTC | CSVAETQYF | TRBJ2-5 | 9 | TRBV20-1 | - | once
TGTGCCAGCAGCTTAGTAGACAGCTCCTATAATTCACCCCTCCACTTT | CASSLVDSSYNSPLHF | TRBJ1-6 | 16 | TRBV7-6 | - | many
TGCGCCAGCAGTCCCTTGACAGGGTTCGCACCCCTCCACTTT | CASSPLTGFAPLHF | TRBJ1-6 | 14 | TRBV7-2 | TRBD1 | -
TGTGCCAGCAGCACGGGACAGCCTCGCACCGGGGAGCTGTTTTTT | CASSTGQPRTGELFF | TRBJ2-2 | 15 | TRBV5-5 | TRBD1 | -
TGTGCTAGCAGCCGGGAGGGCACGGCCGGGGGCAATGAGCAGTTCTTC | CASSREGTAGGNEQFF | TRBJ2-1 | 16 | TRBV7-7 | TRBD2 | many
TGTGCCAGCAGTTCCCCCCAACTAGGGACTCAGCCCCAGCATTTT | CASSSPQLGTQPQHF | TRBJ1-5 | 15 | TRBV25-1 | - | -
TGTGCCAGCAGCTTAAGACCGGGACTAGCGGGAGTCCATGAGCAGTTCTTC | CASSLRPGLAGVHEQFF | TRBJ2-1 | 17 | TRBV7-6 | TRBD2 | many
TGTGCCAGCAGCCGGACTAGTGCCACAACCGGGGAGCTGTTTTTT | CASSRTSATTGELFF | TRBJ2-2 | 15 | TRBV7-8 | TRBD2 | many
TGTGCCACCAGTGATTCCTCGGGACAGGGTTTCCGGAAACTGTTTTTT | CATSDSSGQGFRKLFF | TRBJ1-4 | 16 | TRBV24-1 | TRBD1 | many
TGTGCCAGCAGCTTCCAGTCAGGGCCGTTGATCTTC | CASSFQSGPLIF | TRBJ2-1 | 12 | TRBV7-2 | - | once
TGCAGCGTTGGTACGGCCTCCAGTGAGCAGTTCTTC | CSVGTASSEQFF | TRBJ2-1 | 12 | TRBV29-1 | - | -
TGTGCCAGCAGTGACCTCCGGGACAGGTACTACGAGCAGTACTTC | CASSDLRDRYYEQYF | TRBJ2-7 | 15 | TRBV25-1 | TRBD1 | few
TGTGCCAGCAGTTCCTGGGATACGCAGTATTTT | CASSSWDTQYF | TRBJ2-3 | 11 | TRBV12-3/TRBV12-4 | - | -
TGTGCCAGCAGCGCCCACGGGGGCCCCTACGAGCAGTACTTC | CASSAHGGPYEQYF | TRBJ2-7 | 14 | TRBV9 | - | many
TGTGCCAGCAGCCCGCAACCCCAGGGGTTGAACACTGAAGCTTTCTTT | CASSPQPQGLNTEAFF | TRBJ1-1 | 16 | TRBV11-2 | - | -
TGTGCCAGTAGACAGGGGTCCTACAATGAGCAGTTCTTC | CASRQGSYNEQFF | TRBJ2-1 | 13 | TRBV2 | TRBD1 | -
TGTGCCAGCAGCGCGCTACAGGGGGCGGCCTACGAGCAGTACTTC | CASSALQGAAYEQYF | TRBJ2-7 | 15 | TRBV9 | TRBD1 | many
TGCGCCAGCAGCTCCGCTATGGGGACAGGGGGAATCGAGCAGTACTTC | CASSSAMGTGGIEQYF | TRBJ2-7 | 16 | TRBV4-1 | TRBD1 | many
TGTGCCAGCAGCTTAGCCCAGGACAGGGACGAGCAGTACTTC | CASSLAQDRDEQYF | TRBJ2-7 | 14 | TRBV7-9 | TRBD1 | few
TGTGCCAGCCATCCGGGAACCGGGGAGCTGTTTTTT | CASHPGTGELFF | TRBJ2-2 | 12 | TRBV7-4 | - | -
TGTGCCAGCAGTGAGCTCGGGCACATAAGCACAGATACGCAGTATTTT | CASSELGHISTDTQYF | TRBJ2-3 | 16 | TRBV11-2 | - | many